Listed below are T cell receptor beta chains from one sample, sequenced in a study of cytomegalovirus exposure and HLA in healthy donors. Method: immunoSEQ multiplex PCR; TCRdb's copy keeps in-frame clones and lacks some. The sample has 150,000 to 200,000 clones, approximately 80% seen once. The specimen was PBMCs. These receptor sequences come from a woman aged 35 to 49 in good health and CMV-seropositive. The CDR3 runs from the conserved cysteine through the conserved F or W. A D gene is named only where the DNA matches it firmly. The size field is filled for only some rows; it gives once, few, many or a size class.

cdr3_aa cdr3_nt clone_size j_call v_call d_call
CASGLADLSEKYF TGTGCTAGTGGTTTGGCCGATCTAAGCGAGAAGTATTTT once TRBJ2-3 TRBV12-5 -
CASSQGTAPEAFF TGTGCCAGCAGCCAGGGGACAGCCCCTGAAGCTTTCTTT few TRBJ1-1 TRBV5-6 TRBD1
CASSPRGRGSYEQYF TGTGCCAGCAGCCCCCGGGGTAGGGGGTCCTACGAGCAGTACTTC - TRBJ2-7 TRBV5-6 -
CASSRTPYEQYF TGTGCCAGCAGCCGGACACCGTACGAGCAGTACTTC - TRBJ2-7 TRBV11-3 -
CAWSVEEGRLRNQPQHF TGTGCCTGGAGTGTTGAGGAGGGGCGCCTACGGAATCAGCCCCAGCATTTT few TRBJ1-5 TRBV30 -
CASSLADRETHGYTF TGCGCCAGCAGCTTGGCCGACAGGGAGACACATGGCTACACCTTC once TRBJ1-2 TRBV5-1 TRBD1
CASSPYSGSFHMDEQFF TGTGCCAGCAGCCCGTATAGCGGGAGTTTCCATATGGATGAGCAGTTCTTC - TRBJ2-1 TRBV7-9 TRBD2
CASSLSKETQYF TGTGCCAGCAGTCTTTCTAAAGAGACCCAGTACTTC - TRBJ2-5 TRBV28 -
CASSGTGPVAQHF TGTGCCAGCAGTGGGACAGGCCCCGTTGCCCAGCATTTT - TRBJ1-5 TRBV2 TRBD1
CAWSVTVNTEAFF TGTGCCTGGAGTGTAACAGTTAACACTGAAGCTTTCTTT - TRBJ1-1 TRBV30 -
CASSFAGNTGELFF TGTGCCAGCAGCTTCGCCGGTAACACCGGGGAGCTGTTTTTT - TRBJ2-2 TRBV5-8 -
CASGPDSSNYGYTF TGTGCTAGTGGTCCGGACAGCTCTAACTATGGCTACACCTTC - TRBJ1-2 TRBV12-5 -
CASSMGLVEEQFF TGTGCCAGTAGTATGGGACTAGTAGAAGAGCAGTTCTTC - TRBJ2-1 TRBV19 TRBD2
CASSLGAGDTDTQYF TGCGCCAGCAGCCTGGGGGCGGGGGACACAGATACGCAGTATTTT - TRBJ2-3 TRBV5-1 -
CASSLALADSYEQYF TGTGCCAGCAGCTTAGCGCTAGCGGACTCCTACGAGCAGTACTTC - TRBJ2-7 TRBV7-8 TRBD2
CASSVGGQVYNEQFF TGTGCCAGCAGCGTAGGGGGACAGGTGTACAATGAGCAGTTCTTC once TRBJ2-1 TRBV9 TRBD1
CASSERGGCASYEQYF TGTGCCAGCAGTGAAAGAGGAGGGTGTGCCTCCTACGAGCAGTACTTC few TRBJ2-7 TRBV25-1 -
CASSPWNTGELFF TGTGCCAGCAGTCCATGGAACACCGGGGAGCTGTTTTTT - TRBJ2-2 TRBV5-5 -
CASSPTSGGGNEQFF TGTGCCAGCTCACCCACTAGCGGGGGGGGCAATGAGCAGTTCTTC - TRBJ2-1 TRBV18 TRBD2
CASSYPSGSNTGELFF TGTGCCAGCAGCTATCCTAGCGGGTCGAACACCGGGGAGCTGTTTTTT - TRBJ2-2 TRBV7-9 TRBD2
CASSFGLAGDTQYF TGCGCCAGCAGCTTCGGACTAGCCGGAGATACGCAGTATTTT - TRBJ2-3 TRBV5-1 TRBD2
CASSQGVADTQYF TGTGCCAGCAGTCAGGGGGTCGCAGATACGCAGTATTTT - TRBJ2-3 TRBV7-7 TRBD1
CASSKGTSGAYNEQFF TGCGCCAGCAGCAAGGGGACTAGCGGTGCCTACAATGAGCAGTTCTTC - TRBJ2-1 TRBV5-1 TRBD2
CASRLQGGTSAFF TGTGCCAGCAGATTACAGGGAGGGACCTCGGCTTTCTTT - TRBJ1-1 TRBV27 -
CAWSDQRAYGYTF TGTGCCTGGAGTGACCAGCGAGCCTATGGCTACACCTTC - TRBJ1-2 TRBV30 -
CASSQSLAGGDTQYF TGCGCCAGCAGCCAATCACTAGCGGGGGGGGATACGCAGTATTTT - TRBJ2-3 TRBV4-1 TRBD2
CATSPTPGANEQFF TGTGCCACCAGCCCTACCCCAGGCGCCAATGAGCAGTTCTTC - TRBJ2-1 TRBV15 -
CASSSQGAQDSPLHF TGTGCCAGCAGTTCCCAGGGGGCGCAGGATTCACCCCTCCACTTT - TRBJ1-6 TRBV6-5 TRBD1
CASSQRRGYTEAFF TGTGCCAGCAGCCAACGTCGGGGTTACACTGAAGCTTTCTTT - TRBJ1-1 TRBV14 -
CASSWYRDRHSFGEKLFF TGTGCCAGCAGCTGGTACCGGGACAGGCATTCCTTTGGTGAAAAACTGTTTTTT - TRBJ1-4 TRBV7-9 TRBD1
CASSKQGAGANVLTF TGTGCCAGCAGTAAGCAGGGGGCAGGGGCCAACGTCCTGACTTTC - TRBJ2-6 TRBV28 TRBD1
CASSSTGTNEKLFF TGTGCCAGCAGCTCGACAGGGACTAATGAAAAACTGTTTTTT - TRBJ1-4 TRBV9 TRBD1
CASSPGGSLMEQYF TGCGCCAGCAGCCCGGGGGGTAGTCTGATGGAGCAGTACTTC once TRBJ2-7 TRBV5-1 TRBD2
CASSLNPGTSTDTQYF TGTGCCAGCAGTCTTAATCCGGGAACTAGCACAGATACGCAGTATTTT - TRBJ2-3 TRBV7-2 -
CASSLVSGGGARGEQYF TGTGCCAGCAGCTTAGTATCGGGCGGGGGGGCCCGAGGCGAGCAGTACTTC - TRBJ2-7 TRBV7-8 TRBD2
CASSPRMASGRHTQYF TGTGCCAGCAGCCCCCGGATGGCTAGCGGGAGACATACGCAGTATTTT once TRBJ2-3 TRBV14 TRBD2
CASSLQGAVETQYF TGTGCCAGCAGCTTGCAGGGGGCTGTGGAGACCCAGTACTTC - TRBJ2-5 TRBV5-4 TRBD1
CAINGQGHTEAFF TGTGCCATCAATGGACAGGGGCACACTGAAGCTTTCTTT - TRBJ1-1 TRBV10-3 TRBD1
CASSLSAGTSYEQYF TGTGCCAGCAGCTTGTCGGCGGGAACATCCTACGAGCAGTACTTC - TRBJ2-7 TRBV5-4 -
CASSQQGSPGTDTQYF TGCGCCAGCAGCCAACAGGGTAGTCCGGGCACAGATACGCAGTATTTT - TRBJ2-3 TRBV4-3 -
CASSATSGGARKQFF TGTGCCAGCAGCGCGACTAGCGGGGGGGCTCGGAAGCAGTTCTTC once TRBJ2-1 TRBV9 TRBD2
CASSDFGQSYEQYF TGTGCCAGCAGTGATTTCGGACAGTCCTACGAGCAGTACTTC - TRBJ2-7 TRBV6-1 -
CASARRGLAEPGRETQYF TGTGCCAGCGCCCGTAGAGGACTAGCGGAACCCGGCCGAGAGACCCAGTACTTC - TRBJ2-5 TRBV9 TRBD2
CASSLPAGGDQETQYF TGCGCCAGCAGCTTGCCGGCGGGGGGGGACCAAGAGACCCAGTACTTC few TRBJ2-5 TRBV5-1 TRBD2
CASSPGVTGIVLEQYF TGTGCCAGCAGCCCCGGCGTGACAGGGATAGTGCTGGAGCAGTACTTC - TRBJ2-7 TRBV14 TRBD1
CASSDARQGNQPQHF TGTGCCAGCAGCGACGCCCGACAGGGAAATCAGCCCCAGCATTTT few TRBJ1-5 TRBV25-1 TRBD1
CASSVAMGGTTDTQYF TGTGCCAGCAGCGTAGCTATGGGCGGGACCACAGATACGCAGTATTTT few TRBJ2-3 TRBV9 -
CASSQDRTGGTYTEAFF TGCGCCAGCAGCCAAGACCGGACAGGGGGTACCTACACTGAAGCTTTCTTT once TRBJ1-1 TRBV4-3 TRBD1
CASGGGTSEYNEQFF TGTGCCAGCGGCGGAGGGACTAGCGAGTACAATGAGCAGTTCTTC once TRBJ2-1 TRBV5-8 TRBD2
CASSLRDRVTDTQYF TGCGCCAGCAGCCTCCGGGACAGGGTCACAGATACGCAGTATTTT few TRBJ2-3 TRBV4-1 TRBD1
CASSHGTGVSGANVLTF TGTGCCAGCTCTCACGGGACAGGGGTCTCTGGGGCCAACGTCCTGACTTTC - TRBJ2-6 TRBV18 TRBD1
CASSSAGTTNEKLFF TGTGCCAGCAGCTCTGCAGGGACAACTAATGAAAAACTGTTTTTT - TRBJ1-4 TRBV5-4 -
CASSLGAIPSKQYF TGTGCCAGCAGCTTGGGTGCTATCCCTTCGAAGCAGTACTTC - TRBJ2-7 TRBV5-6 -
CASRVGTAAPETQYF TGTGCCAGCAGGGTAGGGACAGCAGCCCCAGAGACCCAGTACTTC - TRBJ2-5 TRBV2 TRBD1
CASSNAGFSVDTQYF TGTGCCAGCAGTAATGCGGGATTTTCCGTAGATACGCAGTATTTT - TRBJ2-3 TRBV27 -
CASSLGGGDSNQPQHF TGCGCCAGCAGCTTGGGAGGAGGGGATAGCAATCAGCCCCAGCATTTT few TRBJ1-5 TRBV5-1 -
CASSPEGTGPYEQYF TGCGCCAGCAGCCCTGAGGGGACAGGACCATACGAGCAGTACTTC - TRBJ2-7 TRBV5-1 TRBD1
CASSYLAGSYEQYF TGTGCCAGCAGTTACCTAGCGGGATCTTACGAGCAGTACTTC once TRBJ2-7 TRBV6-5 TRBD2
CASSFRDRGNEQFF TGTGCCAGCAGCTTCCGGGACAGGGGCAATGAGCAGTTCTTC - TRBJ2-1 TRBV5-4 TRBD1